Reported below is one T cell receptor (beta chain). The data were obtained in a study of blood T cell repertoires in COVID-19. CDR1 is SGHTA and CDR2 is FQGNSA in the germline V gene. V lost 1 base, J lost 5 bases, and 9 bases lay in between. The CDR3 spans 15 residues. Assay: immunoSEQ multiplex PCR; the TCRdb copy retains only in-frame clones and omits some. Among some 200,000 clones listed, roughly 80% were seen once. The sequence derives from a man aged 25 to 40 with active or convalescent COVID-19. The material sequenced was peripheral blood. V usage is TRBV7-2 and J usage is TRBJ1-6, with a weak D call TRBD1 (5 bases). CDR3 amino acids: CASSLEGLNNSPLHF. CDR3 in DNA: TGTGCCAGCAGCTTAGAGGGGCTCAATAATTCACCCCTCCACTTT.